Given below is one T cell receptor (beta chain) in context. This sample is part of a study of blood T cell repertoires in COVID-19. The table came from immunoSEQ multiplex PCR; TCRdb's copy has only in-frame clones and leaves some out. The sample carries 60,000 or so clones, 90% recorded once. Between the trimmed V and J ends, which lost 6 bases and 0 bases, there was a span of 2 bases. CDR1 is LGHDT and CDR2 is YNNKEL in the germline V gene (reference sequence). The CDR3 consists of 11 residues. This receptor was taken from a human donor with active COVID-19. The donor label of this sample is uncertain. This chain uses TRBV3-1 (or the pseudogene TRBV3-2) with TRBJ2-5; no firm D call. Sequenced sample: peripheral blood. The CDR3 DNA sequence: TGTGCCAGCAGTAACCAAGAGACCCAGTACTTC. As protein: CASSNQETQYF.